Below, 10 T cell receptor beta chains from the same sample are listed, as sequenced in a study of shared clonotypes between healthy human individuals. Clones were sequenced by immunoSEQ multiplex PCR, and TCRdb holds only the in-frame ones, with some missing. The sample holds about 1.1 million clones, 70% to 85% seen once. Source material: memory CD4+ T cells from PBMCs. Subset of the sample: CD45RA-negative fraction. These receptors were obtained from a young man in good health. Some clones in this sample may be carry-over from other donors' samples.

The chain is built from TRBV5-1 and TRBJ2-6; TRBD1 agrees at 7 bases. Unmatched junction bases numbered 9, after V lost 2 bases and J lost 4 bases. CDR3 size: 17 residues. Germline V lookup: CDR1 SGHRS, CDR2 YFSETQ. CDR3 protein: CASSFDLTGAGANVLTF. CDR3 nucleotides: TGCGCCAGCAGCTTCGATCTCACAGGGGCAGGGGCCAACGTCCTGACTTTC.

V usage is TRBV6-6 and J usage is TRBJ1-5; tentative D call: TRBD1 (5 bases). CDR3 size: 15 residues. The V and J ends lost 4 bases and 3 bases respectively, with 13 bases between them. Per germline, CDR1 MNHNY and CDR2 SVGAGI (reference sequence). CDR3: CASSLDTFSNQPQHF. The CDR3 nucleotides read TGTGCCAGCAGTTTGGACACATTCTCCAATCAGCCCCAGCATTTT.

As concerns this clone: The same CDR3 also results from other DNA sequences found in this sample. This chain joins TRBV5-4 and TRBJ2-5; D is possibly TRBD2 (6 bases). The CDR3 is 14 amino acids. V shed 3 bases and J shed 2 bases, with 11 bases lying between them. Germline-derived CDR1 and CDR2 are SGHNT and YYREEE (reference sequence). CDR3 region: CASSWPGEQETQYF. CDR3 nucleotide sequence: TGTGCCAGCAGCTGGCCGGGAGAACAAGAGACCCAGTACTTC.

The CDR3 region is CASRRGQGVYGYTF. CDR3 DNA: TGTGCCAGCAGGCGAGGCCAGGGAGTCTATGGCTACACCTTC. The V call is TRBV6-6, the J call TRBJ1-2, with a tentative D call TRBD1 (5 bases). Germline V gene lookup returns CDR1 MNHNY and CDR2 SVGAGI (reference sequence). The CDR3 sequence is 14 residues long. Trimming cost V 6 bases and J 4 bases, with 15 bases left between them.

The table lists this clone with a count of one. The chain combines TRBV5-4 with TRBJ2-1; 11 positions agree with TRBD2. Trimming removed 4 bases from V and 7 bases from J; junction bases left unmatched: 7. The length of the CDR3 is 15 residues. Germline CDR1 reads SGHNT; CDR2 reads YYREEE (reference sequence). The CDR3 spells CASSPLAGGWNEQFF. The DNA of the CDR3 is TGTGCCAGCAGCCCGTTAGCGGGAGGGTGGAATGAGCAGTTCTTC.

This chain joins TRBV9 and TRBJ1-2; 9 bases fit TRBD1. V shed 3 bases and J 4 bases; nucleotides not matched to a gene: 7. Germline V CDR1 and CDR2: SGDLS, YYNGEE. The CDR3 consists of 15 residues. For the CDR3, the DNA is TGTGCCAGCAGCGAACAGGGGGCGTCAACCTATGGCTACACCTTC. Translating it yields CASSEQGASTYGYTF.

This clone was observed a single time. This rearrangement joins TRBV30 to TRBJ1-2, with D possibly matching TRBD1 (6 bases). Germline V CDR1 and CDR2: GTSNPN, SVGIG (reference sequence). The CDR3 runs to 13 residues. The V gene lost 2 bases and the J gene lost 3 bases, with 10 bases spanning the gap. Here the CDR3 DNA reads TGTGCCTGGAGTAGGGGGGCTTACTATGGCTACACCTTC. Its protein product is CAWSRGAYYGYTF.

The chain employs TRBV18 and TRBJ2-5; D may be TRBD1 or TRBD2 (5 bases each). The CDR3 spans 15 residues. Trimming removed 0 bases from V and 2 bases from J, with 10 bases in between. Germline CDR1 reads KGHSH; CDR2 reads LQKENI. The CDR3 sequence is CASSPPGRQQETQYF. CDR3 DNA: TGTGCCAGCTCACCACCGGGACGGCAACAAGAGACCCAGTACTTC.

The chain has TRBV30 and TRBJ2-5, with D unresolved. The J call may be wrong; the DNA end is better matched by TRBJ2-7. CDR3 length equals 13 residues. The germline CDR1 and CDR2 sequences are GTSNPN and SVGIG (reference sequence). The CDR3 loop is CAWSSAGTSEQYF. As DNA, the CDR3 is TGTGCCTGGAGCTCTGCTGGCACTTCCGAGCAGTACTTC.

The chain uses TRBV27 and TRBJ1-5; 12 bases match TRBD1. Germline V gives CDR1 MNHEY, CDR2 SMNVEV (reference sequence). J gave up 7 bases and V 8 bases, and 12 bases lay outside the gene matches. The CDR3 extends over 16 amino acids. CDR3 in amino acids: CASSKSGTGGWQPQHF. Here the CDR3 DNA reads TGTGCCAGCTCAAAATCCGGGACAGGGGGCTGGCAGCCCCAGCATTTT.